These T cell receptor beta chains were read from a single sample in a study of blood T cells in healthy people across ages. TCRdb recomputed calls from the 5' RACE reads with MiXCR, one row per CDR3 protein. The table shows about 1,500,000 distinct CDR3 sequences, with roughly 40% occurring only once. The sequenced material came from blood. These receptors were collected from a woman under 30 in good health. Each CDR3 is given with its conserved first and last residue. A D gene is named only where the DNA matches it firmly. Rows may omit the clone size; those that give it use once, few, many or a size class.

d_call | j_call | v_call | clone_size | cdr3_nt | cdr3_aa
- | TRBJ2-5 | TRBV20-1 | - | TGCAGTGCCGCCGCGGGTGGGGCTTGGGACAATGAGCAGTACTTC | CSAAAGGAWDNEQYF
- | TRBJ1-1 | TRBV19 | few | TGTGCCAGTAGTAGTAGTGTGGTAGGTGAAACTGAAGCTTTCTTT | CASSSSVVGETEAFF
TRBD2 | TRBJ2-1 | TRBV20-1 | - | TGCAGTGCTAGGATGAGTAGCGGGGGTTCCCATGAGCAGTTCTTC | CSARMSSGGSHEQFF
TRBD1 | TRBJ2-1 | TRBV6-6 | - | TGTGCCACCAGAGGCGAGGACAGGGGGTTGGACGAGCAGTTCTTC | CATRGEDRGLDEQFF
- | TRBJ2-7 | TRBV5-1 | - | TGCGCCAGCAGCTTGGGCGGCGGGGTCTCCTACAATGAGCAGTACTTC | CASSLGGGVSYNEQYF
- | TRBJ1-5 | TRBV20-1 | - | TGCAGTGCTAGTTTCAATGTCGGGACACACCAAAATCAGCCCCAGCATTTT | CSASFNVGTHQNQPQHF
TRBD1 | TRBJ2-7 | TRBV5-4 | - | TGTGCCAGCAGCATCCGGGACAGCGATTACGAGCAGTACTTC | CASSIRDSDYEQYF
- | TRBJ1-3 | TRBV4-1 | - | TGCGCCAGCAGCCAGGGTTCCCCAGGGAGCTCTGGAAACACCATATATTTT | CASSQGSPGSSGNTIYF
- | TRBJ2-7 | TRBV3-1 | once | TGTGTCAGCAGCCAGGGACGGACACAAACCTACGAGCAGTACTTC | CVSSQGRTQTYEQYF
TRBD2 | TRBJ2-7 | TRBV4-2 | - | TGTGCCAGCAGCCAAGAGATGGCGGGAGCGGGCGAGCAGTACTTC | CASSQEMAGAGEQYF
TRBD2 | TRBJ2-4 | TRBV4-1 | - | TGCGCCAGCAGCCAGGACGGTCTAGCGGGAGCGGGTGAGCAGTACTTC | CASSQDGLAGAGEQYF
- | TRBJ1-6 | TRBV4-2 | - | TGTGCCAGCAGCCGGCTGGGAGATTATAATTCACCCCTCCACTTT | CASSRLGDYNSPLHF
TRBD2 | TRBJ2-3 | TRBV10-3 | few | TGTGCCACCGGACTAGCGGGGGCCTCGGGAGATACGCAGTATTTT | CATGLAGASGDTQYF
- | TRBJ2-1 | TRBV3-1 | - | TGTGCCAGCAGCCAGGGCCTGACGGGAGAGCAGTTCTTC | CASSQGLTGEQFF
TRBD2 | TRBJ2-1 | TRBV12-3/TRBV12-4 | - | TGTGCCAGCAGCCGTGCATTAATGCGGGAGGGCCCTAAGGAGCAGTTCTTC | CASSRALMREGPKEQFF
- | TRBJ1-2 | TRBV9 | - | TGTGCCAGCAGCGAGCACAGGGAGTTGAACTATGGCTACACCTTC | CASSEHRELNYGYTF
- | TRBJ2-3 | TRBV6-5 | few | TGTGCCAGCAGTTGGGCTAGTTTAGAGGTGGATACGCAGTATTTT | CASSWASLEVDTQYF
- | TRBJ2-2 | TRBV12-5 | few | TGTGCTAGTGGCTCATACGGGAATCCTTCGAACACCGGGGAGCTGTTTTTT | CASGSYGNPSNTGELFF
- | TRBJ1-2 | TRBV19 | - | TGTGCCAGTAGTATAGCCCAAACCAACTATGGCTACACCTTC | CASSIAQTNYGYTF
TRBD1 | TRBJ1-5 | TRBV29-1 | - | TGCAGCGTCCAGACAGGGTCGGGCAATCAGCCCCAGCATTTT | CSVQTGSGNQPQHF
- | TRBJ2-7 | TRBV2 | - | TGTGCCAGCACCGCCGGGACTGGTAACTACGAGCAGTACTTC | CASTAGTGNYEQYF
- | TRBJ1-1 | TRBV10-2 | - | TGCGCCAGCAAGAATTCAGGGTCTGCTGAAGCTTTCTTT | CASKNSGSAEAFF
TRBD2 | TRBJ2-2 | TRBV5-1 | - | TGCGCCAGCAGTGGACTAGCGGGTCCGAACACCGGGGAGCTGTTTTTT | CASSGLAGPNTGELFF
- | TRBJ2-7 | TRBV7-8 | - | TGTGCCAGCAGCTTCGCCGGGACGGAAGCCTACGAGCAGTACTTC | CASSFAGTEAYEQYF
TRBD2 | TRBJ2-1 | TRBV20-1 | - | TGCAGTGCTAGAACTAGCGGGAGGGCCATAGGGTTCTTC | CSARTSGRAIGFF
- | TRBJ2-3 | TRBV5-6 | many | TGTGCCAGCAGCTGGGACAGCACAGATACGCAGTATTTT | CASSWDSTDTQYF
TRBD2 | TRBJ2-7 | TRBV6-1 | - | TGTGCCAGCATGGCGGGGTTAGCGGGAGTGGCCTACAATGAGCAGTACTTC | CASMAGLAGVAYNEQYF